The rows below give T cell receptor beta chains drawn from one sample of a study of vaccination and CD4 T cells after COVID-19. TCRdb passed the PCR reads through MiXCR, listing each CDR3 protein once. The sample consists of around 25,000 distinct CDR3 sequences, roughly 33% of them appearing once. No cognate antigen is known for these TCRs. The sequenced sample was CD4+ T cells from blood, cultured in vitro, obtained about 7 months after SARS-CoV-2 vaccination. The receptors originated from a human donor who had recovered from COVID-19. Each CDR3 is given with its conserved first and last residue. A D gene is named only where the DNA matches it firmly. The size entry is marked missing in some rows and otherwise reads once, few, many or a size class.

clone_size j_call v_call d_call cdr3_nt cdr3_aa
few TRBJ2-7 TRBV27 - TGTGCCAGCAGTTTAGGGCTAGGCCGATACGAGCAGTACTTC CASSLGLGRYEQYF
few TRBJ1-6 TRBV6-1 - TGTGCCAGCAGGGTAGGGGCCGACAATAATTCACCCCTCCACTTT CASRVGADNNSPLHF
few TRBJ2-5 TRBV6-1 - TGTGCCAGCAGTCCCGCCGGGACTTTGGAGACCCAGTACTTC CASSPAGTLETQYF
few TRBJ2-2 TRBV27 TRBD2 TGTGCCAGCAGTACCCGACTAGCGGGGGCCGGGGAGCTGTTTTTT CASSTRLAGAGELFF
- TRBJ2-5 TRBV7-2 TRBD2 TGTGCCAGCAGCCTGGGGGTACTAGCGGGGGGCCCTGGCGAGACCCAGTACTTC CASSLGVLAGGPGETQYF
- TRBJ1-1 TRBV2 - TGTGCCAGCAGGGCTGGACAGTCGAACACTGAAGCTTTCTTT CASRAGQSNTEAFF
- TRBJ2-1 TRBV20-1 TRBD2 TGCAGTGCTAGAGATAGGACTAGCGGGACAGATGAGCAGTTCTTC CSARDRTSGTDEQFF
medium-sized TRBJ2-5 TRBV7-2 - TGTGCCAGCAGCTCCAGACAGAGAGAGACCCAGTACTTC CASSSRQRETQYF
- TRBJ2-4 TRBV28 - TGTGCCAGCAGTTTAGCCGGGAGTAGCATTCAGTACTTC CASSLAGSSIQYF
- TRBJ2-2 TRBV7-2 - TGTGCCAGCAGCTTAATCGTGTCTGCCGGGGAGCTGTTTTTT CASSLIVSAGELFF
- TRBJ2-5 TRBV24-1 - TGTGCCACCAGTGACTCACAGGAGAGCACGGAGACCCAGTACTTC CATSDSQESTETQYF
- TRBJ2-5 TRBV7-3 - TGTGCCAGCAGCTTAAGCGCCAGCCCCCAGGAGACCCAGTACTTC CASSLSASPQETQYF
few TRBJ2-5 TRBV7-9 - TGTGCCAGCAGCCAAAGACAGTTCCAAGAGACCCAGTACTTC CASSQRQFQETQYF
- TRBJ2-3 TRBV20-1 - TGCAGTGCTTCCAGGACAGATACGCAGTATTTT CSASRTDTQYF
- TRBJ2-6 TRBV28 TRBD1 TGTGCCAGCGGGACAGGGAGCTCTGGGGCCAGCGTCCTGACTTTC CASGTGSSGASVLTF
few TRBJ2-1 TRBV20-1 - TGCAGTGCCCCCACAAGCGGGTCGGGTTACAATGAGCAGTTCTTC CSAPTSGSGYNEQFF
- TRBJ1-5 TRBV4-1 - TGCGCCAGCAGCCAAGTGGACGGTCGCAATCAGCCCCAGCATTTT CASSQVDGRNQPQHF
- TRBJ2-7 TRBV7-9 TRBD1 TGTGCCAGCAGCTCAGGGGGACAGGGATCTCGAGAGCAGTACTTC CASSSGGQGSREQYF
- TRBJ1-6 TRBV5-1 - TGCGCCAGCAGCCTGAGACGGCTGGGGGATTCACCCCTCCACTTT CASSLRRLGDSPLHF
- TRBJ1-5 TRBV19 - TGTGCCAGTAGCAGGACGGCCCATAGCAATCAGCCCCAGCATTTT CASSRTAHSNQPQHF
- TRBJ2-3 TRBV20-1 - TGCAGTGAAGGAACTAGCACAGATACGCAGTATTTT CSEGTSTDTQYF
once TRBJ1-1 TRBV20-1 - TGCAGTGCCTGGAGAGGTATGGGTACTGAAGCTTTCTTT CSAWRGMGTEAFF
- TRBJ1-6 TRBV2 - TGTGCCAGCAGTGTCGAAGGGGGAGGAACTCCTAATTCACCCCTCCACTTT CASSVEGGGTPNSPLHF
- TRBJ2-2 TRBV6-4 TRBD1 TGTGCCAGCAGTGAAGGACAGGGAAACACCGGGGAGCTGTTTTTT CASSEGQGNTGELFF
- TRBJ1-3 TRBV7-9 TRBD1 TGTGCCAGCAGCTCCGACAGGGAGAAGGGAAACACCATATATTTT CASSSDREKGNTIYF
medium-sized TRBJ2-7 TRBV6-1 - TGTGCCAGCAGCGACCGGTGGACAGTTGGGGAGCAGTACTTC CASSDRWTVGEQYF
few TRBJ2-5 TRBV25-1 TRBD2 TGTGCCAGCACTGGAGGACTAGCGGGAATCGAGACCCAGTACTTC CASTGGLAGIETQYF
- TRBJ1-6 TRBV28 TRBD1 TGTGCCAGCCGGGACAGGGGGCTTTACTATAATTCACCCCTCCACTTT CASRDRGLYYNSPLHF
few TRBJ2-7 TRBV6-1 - TGTGCCAGCAAACAGGGTAGCAGGGAAACCTACGAGCAGTACTTC CASKQGSRETYEQYF
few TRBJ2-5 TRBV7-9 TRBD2 TGTGCCAGCAGCGTTAGCGGGAGGTTGTCCCGGGAGACCCAGTACTTC CASSVSGRLSRETQYF
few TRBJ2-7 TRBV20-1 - TGCAGTGCTAGAGATTCGGCGGTGGGGTCCTACGAGCAGTACTTC CSARDSAVGSYEQYF
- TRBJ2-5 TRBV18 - TGTGCCAGCTCACCACCGGGAGTAGAGGAGACCCAGTACTTC CASSPPGVEETQYF
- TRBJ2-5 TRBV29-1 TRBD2 TGCAGCGTGACTAGCGGGGGGGGGACCCAGTACTTC CSVTSGGGTQYF
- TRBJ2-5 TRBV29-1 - TGCAGCGCTCGGAGGGGTTCCCAAGAGACCCAGTACTTC CSARRGSQETQYF
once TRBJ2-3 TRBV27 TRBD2 TGTGCCAGCAGTTCTCCGGGACTAGTCGTAGATACGCAGTATTTT CASSSPGLVVDTQYF
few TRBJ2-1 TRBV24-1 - TGTGCCACCAGTGATGAGCTCAGGGAAAGGAATGAGCAGTTCTTC CATSDELRERNEQFF
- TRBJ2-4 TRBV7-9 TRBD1 TGTGCCAGCAGCTTCCGGGACAGGGGAACCATTCAGTACTTC CASSFRDRGTIQYF
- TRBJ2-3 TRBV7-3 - TGTGCCAGTCGCGGCGGCGGGAGCACAGATACGCAGTATTTT CASRGGGSTDTQYF
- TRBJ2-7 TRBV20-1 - TGCAGTGCTAGTGGGGCTAGCTGGTACGAGCAGTACTTC CSASGASWYEQYF
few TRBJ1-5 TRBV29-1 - TGCAGCGTTGCTCAGGGTGGGGTCAATCAGCCCCAGCATTTT CSVAQGGVNQPQHF
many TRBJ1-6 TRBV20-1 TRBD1 TGCAGTGCTAGAGATGTAAGGACAGGGGAAGGTAATTCACCCCTCCACTTT CSARDVRTGEGNSPLHF
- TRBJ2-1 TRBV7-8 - TGTGCCAGCAGCTTCCGACTAGGGAGGTACAATGAGCAGTTCTTC CASSFRLGRYNEQFF
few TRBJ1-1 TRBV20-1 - TGCAGTGCTGGGGGGAACACTGAAGCTTTCTTT CSAGGNTEAFF
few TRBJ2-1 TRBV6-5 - TGTGCCAGCAGTTACAAAGCGCCCTCCAATGAGCAGTTCTTC CASSYKAPSNEQFF
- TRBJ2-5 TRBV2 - TGTGCCAGCAGCTCAAAGGAGACCCAGTACTTC CASSSKETQYF
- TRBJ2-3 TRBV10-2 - TGCGCCAGCAGACACACAGATACGCAGTATTTT CASRHTDTQYF
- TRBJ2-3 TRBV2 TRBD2 TGTGCCAGCAGTGCTAGCGGAAGCACAGATACGCAGTATTTT CASSASGSTDTQYF
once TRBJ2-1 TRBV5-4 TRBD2 TGTGCCAGCAGCACTACTAGGCTAGCGGTCAGAAATGAGCAGTTCTTC CASSTTRLAVRNEQFF
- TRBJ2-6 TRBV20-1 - TGCAGTGCCGTGGACAGTCTCCTCTCTGGGGCCAACGTCCTGACTTTC CSAVDSLLSGANVLTF
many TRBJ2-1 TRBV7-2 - TGTGCCAGCAGCTTAGCGTGGGGGCCTAATGAGCAGTTCTTC CASSLAWGPNEQFF
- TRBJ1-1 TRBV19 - TGTGCCAGTAGTAGGACGAACATGAACACTGAAGCTTTCTTT CASSRTNMNTEAFF
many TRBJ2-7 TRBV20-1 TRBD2 TGCAGTGCTTGGACTAGCGGTCACGAGCAGTACTTC CSAWTSGHEQYF
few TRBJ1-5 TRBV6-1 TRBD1 TGTGCCAGCAGTCCGGACAGGGTAAGCAATCAGCCCCAGCATTTT CASSPDRVSNQPQHF
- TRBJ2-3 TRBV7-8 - TGTGCCAGCAGCCGCAGTAGGGCAGACATCACAGATACGCAGTATTTT CASSRSRADITDTQYF